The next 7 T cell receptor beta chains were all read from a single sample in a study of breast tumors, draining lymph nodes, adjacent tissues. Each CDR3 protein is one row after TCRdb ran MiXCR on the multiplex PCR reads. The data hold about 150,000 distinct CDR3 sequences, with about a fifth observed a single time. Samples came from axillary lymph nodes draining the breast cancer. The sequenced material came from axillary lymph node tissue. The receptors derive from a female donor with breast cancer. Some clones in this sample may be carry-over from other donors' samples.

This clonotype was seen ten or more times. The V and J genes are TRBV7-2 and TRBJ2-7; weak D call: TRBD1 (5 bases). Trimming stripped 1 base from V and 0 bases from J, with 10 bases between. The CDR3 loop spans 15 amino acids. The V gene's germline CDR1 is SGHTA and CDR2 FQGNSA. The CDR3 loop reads CASSLGQRSSYEQYF. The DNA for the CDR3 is TGTGCCAGCAGCTTAGGACAGAGGAGCTCCTACGAGCAGTACTTC.

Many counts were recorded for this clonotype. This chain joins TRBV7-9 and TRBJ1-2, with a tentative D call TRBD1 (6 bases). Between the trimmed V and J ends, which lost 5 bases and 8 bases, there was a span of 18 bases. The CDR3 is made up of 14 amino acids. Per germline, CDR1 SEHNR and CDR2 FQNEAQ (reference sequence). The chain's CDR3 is CASSDRRAPRGYTF. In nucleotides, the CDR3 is TGTGCCAGCAGCGACAGGAGGGCTCCGAGGGGCTACACCTTC.

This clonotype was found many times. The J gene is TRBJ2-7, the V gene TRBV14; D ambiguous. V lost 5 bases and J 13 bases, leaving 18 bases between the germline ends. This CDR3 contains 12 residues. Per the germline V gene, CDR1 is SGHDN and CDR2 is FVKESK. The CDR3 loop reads CASSYGPIRPYF. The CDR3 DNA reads TGTGCCAGCAGCTACGGACCGATACGCCCATACTTC.

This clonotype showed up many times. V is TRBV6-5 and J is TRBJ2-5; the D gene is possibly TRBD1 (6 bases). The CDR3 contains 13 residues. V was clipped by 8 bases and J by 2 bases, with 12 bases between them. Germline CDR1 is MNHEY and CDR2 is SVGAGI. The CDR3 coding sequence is TGTGCCAGCCAGGGGAGCGAGCAAGAGACCCAGTACTTC. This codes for CASQGSEQETQYF.

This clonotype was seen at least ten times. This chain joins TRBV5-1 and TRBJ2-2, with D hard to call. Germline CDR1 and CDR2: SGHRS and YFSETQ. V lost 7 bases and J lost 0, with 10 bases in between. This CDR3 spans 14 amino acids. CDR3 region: CASQLVTNTGELFF. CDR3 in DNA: TGCGCCAGCCAGCTTGTAACGAACACCGGGGAGCTGTTTTTT.

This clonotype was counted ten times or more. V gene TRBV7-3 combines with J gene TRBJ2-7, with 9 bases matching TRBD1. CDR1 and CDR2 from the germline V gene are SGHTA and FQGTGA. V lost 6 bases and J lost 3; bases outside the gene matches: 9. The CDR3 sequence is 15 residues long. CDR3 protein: CASSRQGGLSYEQYF. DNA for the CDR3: TGTGCCAGCAGTCGACAGGGGGGATTGAGCTACGAGCAGTACTTC.

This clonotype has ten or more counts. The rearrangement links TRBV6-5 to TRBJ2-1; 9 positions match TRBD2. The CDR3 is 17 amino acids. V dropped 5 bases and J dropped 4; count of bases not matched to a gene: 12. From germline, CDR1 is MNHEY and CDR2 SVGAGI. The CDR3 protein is CASSPNEAGGGYNEQFF. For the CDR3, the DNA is TGTGCCAGCAGTCCAAATGAAGCGGGAGGCGGATACAATGAGCAGTTCTTC.